The clone carrying this T cell receptor (beta chain) has a count of ten or more. Antigen: not known. This sample was taken from a study of identical twins. Via MiXCR, TCRdb re-called the 5' RACE reads, giving one row per CDR3 protein. The table lists hundreds of thousands of distinct CDR3 sequences, 21% of them singletons. The CDR3 consists of 16 residues. Per the germline V gene, CDR1 is DFQATT and CDR2 is SNEGSKA (reference sequence). The J segment lost 3 bases and the V segment lost 0 bases, leaving 7 bases of the junction unmatched. Study-level results: For monozygotic twins, models underestimated out-of-frame TCR alpha sharing. Within twin pairs, the out-of-frame alpha sequences they shared showed excess low generation probability.

These data were also filed under a second study, of T cells expressing NK-cell markers. That paper adds: All TCR beta repertoires analysed originated from sorted CD3+CD56+NKG2C+, CD3+CD56+NKG2C- and CD3+CD56-NKG2C+ T cells. About 6 donors had dominant NKG2C+ clonotypes that comprised about 1.0-7.5% of their CD8+ T cells.

The V and J genes are TRBV20-1 and TRBJ2-3; TRBD2 agrees at 9 bases. Source material: PBMCs. The sequence was collected from a woman between 18 and 29 years old in good health. The CDR3 loop is CSARDRSSGRTDTQYF. DNA of the CDR3: TGCAGTGCTAGAGATAGGAGTAGCGGGAGAACAGATACGCAGTATTTT.